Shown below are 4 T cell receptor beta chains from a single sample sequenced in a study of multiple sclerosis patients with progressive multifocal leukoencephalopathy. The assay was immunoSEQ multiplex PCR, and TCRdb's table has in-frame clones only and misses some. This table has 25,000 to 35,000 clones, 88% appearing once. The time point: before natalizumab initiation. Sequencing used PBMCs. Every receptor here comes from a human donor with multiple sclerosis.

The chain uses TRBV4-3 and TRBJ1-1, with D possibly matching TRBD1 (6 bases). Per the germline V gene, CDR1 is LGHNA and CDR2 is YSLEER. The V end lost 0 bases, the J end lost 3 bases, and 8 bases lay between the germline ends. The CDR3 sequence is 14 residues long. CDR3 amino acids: CASSQEQGDTEAFF. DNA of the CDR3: TGCGCCAGCAGCCAAGAACAGGGAGACACTGAAGCTTTCTTT.

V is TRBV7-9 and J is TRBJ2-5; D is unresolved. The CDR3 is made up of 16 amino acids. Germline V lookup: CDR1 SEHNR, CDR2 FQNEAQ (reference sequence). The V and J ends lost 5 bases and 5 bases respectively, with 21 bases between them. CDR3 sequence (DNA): TGTGCCAGCAGCCCCGCGTGGCATAAAAACGGGGAGACCCAGTACTTC. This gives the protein CASSPAWHKNGETQYF.

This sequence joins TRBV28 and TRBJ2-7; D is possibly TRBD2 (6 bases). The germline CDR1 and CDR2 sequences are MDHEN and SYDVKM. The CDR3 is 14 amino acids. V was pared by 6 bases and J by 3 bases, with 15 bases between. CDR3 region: CASRLAGKDYEQYF. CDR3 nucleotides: TGTGCCAGCAGGTTGGCGGGGAAGGACTACGAGCAGTACTTC.

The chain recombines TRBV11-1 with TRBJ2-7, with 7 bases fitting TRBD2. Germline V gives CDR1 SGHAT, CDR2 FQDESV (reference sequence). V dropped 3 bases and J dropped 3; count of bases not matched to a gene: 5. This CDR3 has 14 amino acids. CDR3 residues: CASSLRGNHYEQYF. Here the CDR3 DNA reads TGTGCCAGCAGCTTGCGGGGGAATCACTACGAGCAGTACTTC.